This T cell receptor beta chain stems from a study of blood T cell repertoires in COVID-19. Study context: The cDNA or gDNA used as material had been derived from T cells, B-cell-depleted T cells, or PBMCs.

The germline V and J ends were trimmed by 2 bases and 6 bases, with 11 bases remaining between them. The length of the CDR3 is 14 residues. Germline loops: CDR1 MNHEY, CDR2 SMNVEV (reference sequence). Measured with immunoSEQ multiplex PCR; TCRdb has only the in-frame clones, and not every one. The sample lists 300,000 to 400,000 clones; about nine tenths were seen once. The TCR was taken from a man between 60 and 75 years old who had recovered from COVID-19. The sequencing input was PBMCs or T cells enriched from blood (not recorded which). The V call is TRBV27, the J call TRBJ2-1, with no clear D. CDR3 in DNA: TGTGCCAGCAGTTTAGGTCTGCCAGGCAATGAGCAGTTCTTC. This gives the protein CASSLGLPGNEQFF.